The rows below give T cell receptor beta chains drawn from one sample of a study of blood T cells in healthy people across ages. TCRdb independently ran MiXCR on the 5' RACE reads; one entry per CDR3 protein. The sample contains 540,000 or so distinct CDR3 sequences, 24% of which appear only once. This sample was shared with a second study, whose subject was T cells of mothers and their children.

The sequenced sample was blood. The receptor source for this set is a boy aged 5-17 years in good health. CDR3s include the opening cysteine and the closing phenylalanine or tryptophan. The D gene is left open where the match is weak. The size of a clone is reported for some rows only, either as once, few or many, or as a class for expanded clones.

cdr3_length | d_call | clone_size | j_call | v_call | cdr3_nt | cdr3_aa
19 | - | - | TRBJ1-6 | TRBV12-3/TRBV12-4 | TGTGCCAGCAGTAGAGACGGAACAACCGACGGCGACCATAATTCACCCCTCCACTTT | CASSRDGTTDGDHNSPLHF
16 | - | few | TRBJ2-1 | TRBV4-2 | TGTGCCAGCAGCCCGGCTAGCGTGAACTCCCACAATGAGCAGTTCTTC | CASSPASVNSHNEQFF
17 | TRBD2 | few | TRBJ2-7 | TRBV20-1 | TGCAGTGCTAGAGCCGGCGAGGGACTAGTAGGCTCCTACGAGCAGTACTTC | CSARAGEGLVGSYEQYF
14 | - | few | TRBJ2-1 | TRBV7-9 | TGTGCCAGCAAATTAGGGGACATAGGCAATGAGCAGTTCTTC | CASKLGDIGNEQFF
13 | - | - | TRBJ2-1 | TRBV4-2 | TGTGCCAGCAGCCAAGAATTCGGACCCGAGCAGTTCTTC | CASSQEFGPEQFF
13 | - | once | TRBJ2-4 | TRBV7-2 | TGTGCCAGCAGCTCTGGATTAGTTGGCATTCAGTACTTC | CASSSGLVGIQYF
13 | TRBD1 | few | TRBJ2-5 | TRBV28 | TGTGCCAGCAGTCAAACAGGGGTAGAGACCCAGTACTTC | CASSQTGVETQYF
12 | - | few | TRBJ2-7 | TRBV6-2/TRBV6-3 | TGTGCCAGCAGTCTACTATGTTACGAGCAGTACTTC | CASSLLCYEQYF
12 | - | - | TRBJ1-1 | TRBV28 | TGTGCCAGCAGGGGGAAAATCACTGAAGCCTTCTTT | CASRGKITEAFF
15 | TRBD1 | - | TRBJ1-2 | TRBV5-1 | TGCGCCAGCAGCACCCAGCCACAGGGGGAACATGGCTACACCTTC | CASSTQPQGEHGYTF
16 | - | few | TRBJ1-2 | TRBV7-2 | TGTGCCAGCAGCTTATCCCCCCCAGACAGTAAATATGGCTACACCTTC | CASSLSPPDSKYGYTF
14 | - | - | TRBJ1-1 | TRBV7-2 | TGTGCCAGCAGCTTACGACGGATGAACACTGAAGCTTTCTTT | CASSLRRMNTEAFF
15 | - | - | TRBJ2-2 | TRBV13 | TGTGCCAGCAGCCAGGAGGGTAGCGGAACCGGGGAGCTGTTTTTT | CASSQEGSGTGELFF
15 | - | few | TRBJ1-4 | TRBV25-1 | TGTGCCAGCAGTGACCCGGACAGCAGAAATGAAAAACTGTTTTTT | CASSDPDSRNEKLFF